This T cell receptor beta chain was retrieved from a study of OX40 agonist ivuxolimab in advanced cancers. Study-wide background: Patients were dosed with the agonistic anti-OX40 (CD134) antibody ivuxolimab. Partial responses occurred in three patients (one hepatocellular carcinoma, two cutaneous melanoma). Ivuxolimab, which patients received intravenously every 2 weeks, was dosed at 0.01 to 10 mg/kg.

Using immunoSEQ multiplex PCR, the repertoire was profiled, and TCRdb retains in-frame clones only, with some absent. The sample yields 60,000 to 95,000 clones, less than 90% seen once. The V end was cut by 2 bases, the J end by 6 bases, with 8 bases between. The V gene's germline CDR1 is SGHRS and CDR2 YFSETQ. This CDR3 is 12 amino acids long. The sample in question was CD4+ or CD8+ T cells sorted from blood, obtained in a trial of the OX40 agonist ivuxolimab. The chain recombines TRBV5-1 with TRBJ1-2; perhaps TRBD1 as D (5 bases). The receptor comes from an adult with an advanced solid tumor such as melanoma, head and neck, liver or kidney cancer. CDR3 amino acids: CASSLEGDGYTF. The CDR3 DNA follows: TGCGCCAGCAGCTTAGAAGGGGATGGCTACACCTTC.